One and the same sample provided the 25 T cell receptor beta chains below, sequenced in a study of blood T cell repertoires in COVID-19. Profiling relied on immunoSEQ multiplex PCR, and the TCRdb table lists in-frame clones only, not all of them. Of 25,000 to 30,000 clones listed, around 89% are singletons. The sample comprised peripheral blood. The receptors derive from a man aged 65 to 79 with acute or convalescent COVID-19.

The chain combines TRBV25-1 with TRBJ1-1, with D hard to call. This CDR3 is built from 13 residues. Trimming cost V 7 bases and J 5 bases, with 14 bases left between them. CDR1 MGHDK and CDR2 SYGVNS come from the germline V gene. CDR3 DNA: TGTGCCAGCAAGTTTGGGTCGGGGACTGAAGCTTTCTTT. Translation gives CASKFGSGTEAFF.

This chain connects TRBV18 to TRBJ1-2, with TRBD1 identical over 8 bases. Per the germline V gene, CDR1 is KGHSH and CDR2 is LQKENI. The CDR3 spans 14 residues. Trimming removed 6 bases from V and 5 bases from J; junction bases left unmatched: 8. CDR3: CASSPTDRDYGYTF. Written as DNA, the CDR3 is TGTGCCAGCTCGCCCACGGACAGGGATTATGGCTACACCTTC.

V and J are TRBV29-1 and TRBJ2-2; 8 bases match TRBD1. V was pared by 7 bases and J by 4 bases, with 5 bases of the junction left unmatched. The CDR3 length is 13 residues. CDR1 is SQVTM and CDR2 is ANQGSEA in the germline V gene. Here the CDR3 DNA reads TGCAGCGCCAGACAGGGGAGCACCGGGGAGCTGTTTTTT. This sequence encodes CSARQGSTGELFF.

This chain connects TRBV2 to TRBJ1-6; tentative D call: TRBD1 (5 bases). Per germline, CDR1 SNHLY and CDR2 FYNNEI. This CDR3 comprises 14 residues. Between the trimmed V and J ends, which lost 7 bases and 7 bases, there was a span of 14 bases. The CDR3 here is CASTTGVGNSPLHF. CDR3 in DNA: TGTGCCAGCACAACGGGGGTGGGAAATTCACCCCTCCACTTT.

About this clone itself: A junction boundary mismatches the germline segment, possibly from a read error. The V gene is TRBV7-7, the J gene TRBJ2-5, with TRBD2 matching 9 bases. The CDR3 loop spans 15 amino acids. CDR1 is SSHAT and CDR2 is FNYEAQ in the germline V gene (reference sequence). The CDR3 bases are TGTGCTAGCAGCTATCAAAGCGGGAGGACCGAGACCCAGTACTTC. Its protein is CASSYQSGRTETQYF.

The chain joins TRBV7-2 to TRBJ1-1; no definite D call. V lost 3 bases, J lost 1 base, and 6 bases lay in between. Germline CDR1 and CDR2: SGHTA and FQGNSA. The CDR3 contains 13 residues. Here the CDR3 reads CASSFSSNTEAFF. The CDR3 DNA reads TGTGCCAGCAGCTTTTCTTCGAACACTGAAGCTTTCTTT.

This chain links TRBV2 with TRBJ2-7; a weak D match, TRBD2 (6 bases). V was cut by 6 bases and J by 7 bases, with 16 bases left in between. Germline V gives CDR1 SNHLY, CDR2 FYNNEI. The CDR3 is 13 amino acids. The CDR3 reads CASSRDSGGEQYF. DNA of the CDR3: TGTGCCAGCAGCCGGGACTCGGGTGGTGAGCAGTACTTC.

This rearrangement joins TRBV18 to TRBJ1-2, with TRBD1 identical over 9 bases. J gave up 4 bases and V 0 bases, and 9 bases lay outside the gene matches. Germline lookup yields CDR1 KGHSH and CDR2 LQKENI. The CDR3 length is 17 residues. CDR3 nucleotides: TGTGCCAGCTCACCACCGTCCGACAGGGGGGGCGCCTATGGCTACACCTTC. Translation: CASSPPSDRGGAYGYTF. The full variable domain, with the rest looked up from reference TRBV18 and TRBJ1-2, is NAGVMQNPRHLVRRRGQEARLRCSPMKGHSHVYWYRQLPEEGLKFMVYLQKENIIDESGMPKERFSAEFPKEGPSILRIQQVVRGDSAAYFCASSPPSDRGGAYGYTFGSGTRLTVV.

The chain links TRBV5-1 to TRBJ1-3; 8 bases map to TRBD1. Germline V gives CDR1 SGHRS, CDR2 YFSETQ. J lost 2 bases, V lost 0 bases, and 1 base had no gene match. The CDR3 is 15 residues long. CDR3 in DNA: TGCGCCAGCAGCTTGGACAGGGGGACTGGAAACACCATATATTTT. Its translation: CASSLDRGTGNTIYF.

The table lists this clone with a few counts. The rearrangement joins TRBV7-3 to TRBJ2-2; TRBD1 aligns across 9 bases. This CDR3 is built from 13 residues. With V trimmed by 9 bases and J by 6 bases, 5 bases remained unmatched. Germline V gene data show CDR1 as SGHTA and CDR2 as FQGTGA. This CDR3 reads CASSGTGPGELFF. The CDR3 DNA follows: TGTGCCAGTTCCGGGACAGGGCCCGGGGAGCTGTTTTTT. Complete variable domain (other parts from reference TRBV7-3 and TRBJ2-2): GAGVSQTPSNKVTEKGKYVELRCDPISGHTALYWYRQSLGQGPEFLIYFQGTGAADDSGLPNDRFFAVRPEGSVSTLKIQRTERGDSAVYLCASSGTGPGELFFGEGSRLTVL.

This chain connects TRBV29-1 to TRBJ1-4; 10 bases map to TRBD1. V shed 6 bases, J shed 6 bases, and the junction held 1 base outside the gene matches. Germline CDR1 is SQVTM and CDR2 is ANQGSEA. The CDR3 totals 12 residues. CDR3 region: CSVGTGDEKLFF. CDR3 bases: TGCAGCGTGGGGACAGGGGATGAAAAACTGTTTTTT. Drawing the rest from reference TRBV29-1 and TRBJ1-4, the complete variable domain is SAVISQKPSRDICQRGTSLTIQCQVDSQVTMMFWYRQQPGQSLTLIATANQGSEATYESGFVIDKFPISRPNLTFSTLTVSNMSPEDSSIYLCSVGTGDEKLFFGSGTQLSVL.

The J gene is TRBJ2-2, the V gene TRBV25-1; 8 bases agree with TRBD1. CDR3 length: 16 residues. Germline V gene sequence: CDR1 MGHDK, CDR2 SYGVNS. Unmatched junction bases numbered 3, after V lost 1 base and J lost 2 bases. CDR3 DNA: TGTGCCAGCAGTGAATCGGGACAGGATAACACCGGGGAGCTGTTTTTT. As protein: CASSESGQDNTGELFF.

The table lists this clone with a count of one. The genes are TRBV15 and TRBJ2-7, with 7 positions matching TRBD1. This CDR3 contains 16 residues. The germline V gene encodes CDR1 LNHNV and CDR2 YYDKDF (reference sequence). The trim removed 4 bases at V and 1 base at J, leaving 10 bases unmatched. The CDR3 loop is CATSMVYGQVSYEQYF. The CDR3 DNA reads as TGTGCCACCAGCATGGTATACGGACAGGTGTCCTACGAGCAGTACTTC. Filled out from reference TRBV15 and TRBJ2-7, the complete variable domain reads DAMVIQNPRYQVTQFGKPVTLSCSQTLNHNVMYWYQQKSSQAPKLLFHYYDKDFNNEADTPDNFQSRRPNTSFCFLDIRSPGLGDTAMYLCATSMVYGQVSYEQYFGPGTRLTVT.

The chain is built from TRBV2 and TRBJ1-5; D gene unclear. The germline gives CDR1 SNHLY, CDR2 FYNNEI. V was clipped by 6 bases and J by 3 bases, with 9 bases between them. The CDR3 is made up of 13 amino acids. CDR3 in amino acids: CASRGDINQPQHF. The DNA for the CDR3 is TGTGCCAGCAGGGGAGACATCAATCAGCCCCAGCATTTT. The full variable domain, in which reference TRBV2 and TRBJ1-5 provide the parts outside the CDR3, is EPEVTQTPSHQVTQMGQEVILRCVPISNHLYFYWYRQILGQKVEFLVSFYNNEISEKSEIFDDQFSVERPDGSNFTLKIRSTKLEDSAMYFCASRGDINQPQHFGDGTRLSIL.

J is TRBJ2-7 and V is TRBV7-2, with TRBD1 as a possible D gene (6 bases). V lost 5 bases and J 3 bases, leaving 11 bases between the germline ends. This CDR3 region has 13 residues. From germline, CDR1 is SGHTA and CDR2 FQGNSA. CDR3 in DNA: TGTGCCAGCAGCATTGACAGGTTCTACGAGCAGTACTTC. Translated: CASSIDRFYEQYF.

There are a few counts of this clone. CDR3 DNA sequence: TGTGCCAGCAGCGTAGCCCTCTCTAGCGCCGGGGAGCTGTTTTTT. It codes for CASSVALSSAGELFF. The chain links TRBV9 to TRBJ2-2, with D possibly matching TRBD2 (6 bases). Germline loops: CDR1 SGDLS, CDR2 YYNGEE. This CDR3 has 15 amino acids. V lost 0 bases and J 6 bases, leaving 12 bases between the germline ends.

This chain uses TRBV9 with TRBJ2-5, with TRBD2 matching 11 bases. The CDR3 contains 15 residues. The germline V gene has CDR1 SGDLS and CDR2 YYNGEE. Trimming cost V 2 bases and J 4 bases; bases outside gene matches: 4. CDR3 residues: CASSVHSGRGETQYF. The CDR3 DNA reads TGTGCCAGCAGCGTTCATAGCGGGAGGGGAGAGACCCAGTACTTC.

The rearrangement links TRBV7-9 to TRBJ1-6; the D gene is possibly TRBD1 (5 bases). The V end was cut by 1 base, the J end by 9 bases, with 7 bases between. In germline, CDR1 is SEHNR, CDR2 FQNEAQ (reference sequence). The CDR3 length is 13 residues. The CDR3 spells CASSLGGGSPLHF. The CDR3 nucleotides are TGTGCCAGCAGCTTAGGGGGGGGTTCACCCCTCCACTTT.

This chain connects TRBV15 to TRBJ2-7; 11 bases align to TRBD2. The ends lost 5 bases at V and 6 bases at J; junction bases unmatched: 3. Germline lookup yields CDR1 LNHNV and CDR2 YYDKDF (reference sequence). The CDR3 contains 13 residues. The CDR3 is CATSVLAGGEQYF. CDR3 nucleotides: TGTGCCACCAGCGTGCTAGCGGGAGGCGAGCAGTACTTC.

The sample holds a few counts of this clone. J is TRBJ2-1 and V is TRBV9; 8 nucleotides align to TRBD1. After removal of 3 bases from V and 4 bases from J, the junction contained 6 bases not matched to a gene. This CDR3 region has 15 residues. CDR1 SGDLS and CDR2 YYNGEE come from the germline V gene. The CDR3 loop is CASSAGGGPYNEQFF. The CDR3, as DNA: TGTGCCAGCAGCGCAGGGGGCGGGCCGTACAATGAGCAGTTCTTC.

This chain joins TRBV11-3 and TRBJ2-1; D remains unclear. The CDR3 loop spans 15 amino acids. The V gene's germline CDR1 is SGHNT and CDR2 YENEEA. V lost 5 bases, J lost 0 bases, and 11 bases lay in between. The CDR3 is CASSPMTASYNEQFF. CDR3 sequence (DNA): TGTGCCAGCAGCCCGATGACTGCCTCCTACAATGAGCAGTTCTTC. The whole variable domain, remainder taken from reference TRBV11-3 and TRBJ2-1, is EAGVVQSPRYKIIEKKQPVAFWCNPISGHNTLYWYLQNLGQGPELLIRYENEEAVDDSQLPKDRFSAERLKGVDSTLKIQPAELGDSAVYLCASSPMTASYNEQFFGPGTRLTVL.

V usage is TRBV27 and J usage is TRBJ1-6, with D uncertain. Per the germline V gene, CDR1 is MNHEY and CDR2 is SMNVEV (reference sequence). CDR3 length equals 14 residues. V was clipped by 0 bases and J by 11 bases, with 11 bases between them. The CDR3 reads CASSLSRREAPLHF. The CDR3 DNA follows: TGTGCCAGCAGTTTATCGCGGAGGGAGGCACCCCTCCACTTT.

This chain connects TRBV7-6 to TRBJ1-1; D not resolved. V lost 5 bases and J lost 5, with 12 bases in between. The CDR3 is 13 amino acids. Germline V lookup: CDR1 SGHVS, CDR2 FNYEAQ. CDR3 coding DNA: TGTGCCAGCAGCCCAGGTCGGAGGACTGAAGCTTTCTTT. Protein product: CASSPGRRTEAFF.

The chain employs TRBV6-2 or TRBV6-3 and TRBJ2-1; 13 nucleotides align to TRBD2. V gave up 2 bases and J gave up 8 bases; unmatched junction bases: 12. CDR1 MNHEY and CDR2 SVGEGT come from the germline V gene. The CDR3 spans 18 residues. CDR3 in DNA: TGTGCCAGCAGTTACGTGTCCATGACTAGCGGGAGGTCGTATGAGCAGTTCTTC. Protein product: CASSYVSMTSGRSYEQFF.

This chain uses TRBV6-5 with TRBJ2-7, with TRBD2 identical over 11 bases. The CDR3 runs to 14 residues. CDR1 and CDR2 (germline): MNHEY, SVGAGI. The ends lost 4 bases at V and 4 bases at J; junction bases unmatched: 3. Here the CDR3 DNA reads TGTGCCAGCAGTTTGGGACTAGCGGAATACGAGCAGTACTTC. It codes for CASSLGLAEYEQYF.